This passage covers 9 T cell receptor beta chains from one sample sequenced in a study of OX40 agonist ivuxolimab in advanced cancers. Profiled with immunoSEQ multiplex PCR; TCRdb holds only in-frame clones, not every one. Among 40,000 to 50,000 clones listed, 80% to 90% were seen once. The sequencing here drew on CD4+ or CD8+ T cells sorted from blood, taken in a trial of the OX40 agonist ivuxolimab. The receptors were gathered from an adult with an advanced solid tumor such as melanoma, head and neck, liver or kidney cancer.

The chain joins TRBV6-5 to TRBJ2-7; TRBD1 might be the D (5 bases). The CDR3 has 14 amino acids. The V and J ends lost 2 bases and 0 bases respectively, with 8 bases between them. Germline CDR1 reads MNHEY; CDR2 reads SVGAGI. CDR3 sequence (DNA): TGTGCCAGCAGTTACATGGGGCGCTCCTACGAGCAGTACTTC. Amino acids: CASSYMGRSYEQYF.

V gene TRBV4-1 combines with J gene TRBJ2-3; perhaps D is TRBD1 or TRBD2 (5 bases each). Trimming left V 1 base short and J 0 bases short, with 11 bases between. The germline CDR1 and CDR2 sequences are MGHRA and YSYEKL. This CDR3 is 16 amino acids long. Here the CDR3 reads CASSQVPRGSTDTQYF. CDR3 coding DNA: TGCGCCAGCAGCCAAGTCCCCCGGGGCAGCACAGATACGCAGTATTTT.

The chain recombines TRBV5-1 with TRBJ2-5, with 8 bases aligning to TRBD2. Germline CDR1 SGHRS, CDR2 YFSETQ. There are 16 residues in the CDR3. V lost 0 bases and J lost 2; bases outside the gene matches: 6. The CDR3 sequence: CASSLGGAGGQETQYF. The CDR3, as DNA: TGCGCCAGCAGCTTGGGGGGGGCGGGGGGTCAAGAGACCCAGTACTTC.

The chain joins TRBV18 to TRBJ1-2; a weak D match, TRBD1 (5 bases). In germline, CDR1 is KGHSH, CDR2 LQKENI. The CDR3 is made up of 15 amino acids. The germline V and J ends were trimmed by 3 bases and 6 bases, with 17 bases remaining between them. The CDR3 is CASSPTPRGIHGYTF. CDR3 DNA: TGTGCCAGCTCACCCACCCCACGGGGGATCCATGGCTACACCTTC.

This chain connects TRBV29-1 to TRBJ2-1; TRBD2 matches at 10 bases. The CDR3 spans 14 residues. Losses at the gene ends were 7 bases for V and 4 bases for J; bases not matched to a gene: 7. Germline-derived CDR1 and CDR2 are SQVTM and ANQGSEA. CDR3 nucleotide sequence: TGCAGCGCAGAGAGCGGGGGGGCTTACAATGAGCAGTTCTTC. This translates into CSAESGGAYNEQFF.

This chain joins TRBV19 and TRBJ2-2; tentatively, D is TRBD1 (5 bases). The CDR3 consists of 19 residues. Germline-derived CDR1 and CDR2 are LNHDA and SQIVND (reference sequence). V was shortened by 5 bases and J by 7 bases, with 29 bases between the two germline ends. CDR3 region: CASSPKFRTSTKYLGELFF. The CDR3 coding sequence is TGTGCCAGTAGTCCTAAATTTAGGACATCGACAAAATACCTCGGGGAGCTGTTTTTT.

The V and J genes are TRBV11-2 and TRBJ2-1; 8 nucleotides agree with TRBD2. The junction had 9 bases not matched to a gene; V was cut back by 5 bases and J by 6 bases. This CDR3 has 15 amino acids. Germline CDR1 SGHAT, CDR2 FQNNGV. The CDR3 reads CASSPGLAGPNEQFF. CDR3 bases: TGTGCCAGCAGCCCTGGACTAGCCGGGCCCAATGAGCAGTTCTTC.

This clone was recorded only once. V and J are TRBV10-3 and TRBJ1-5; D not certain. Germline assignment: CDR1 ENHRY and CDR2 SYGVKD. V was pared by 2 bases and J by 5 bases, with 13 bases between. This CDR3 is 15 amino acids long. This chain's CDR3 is CAISELRGWDQPQHF. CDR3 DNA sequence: TGTGCCATCAGTGAGCTTAGAGGGTGGGATCAGCCCCAGCATTTT.

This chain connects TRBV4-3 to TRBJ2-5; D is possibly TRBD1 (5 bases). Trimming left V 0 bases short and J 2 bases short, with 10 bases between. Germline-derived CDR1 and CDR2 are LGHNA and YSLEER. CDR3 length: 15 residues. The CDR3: CASSQDLAGQETQYF. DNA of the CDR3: TGCGCCAGCAGCCAAGATCTGGCAGGGCAAGAGACCCAGTACTTC.